Listed here are 19 T cell receptor beta chains from one sample, sequenced in a study of blood T cell repertoires in COVID-19. Libraries were prepared by immunoSEQ multiplex PCR; TCRdb keeps only in-frame clonotypes and omits some of them. The sample contains over 110,000 clones, approximately 84% of which appear only once. Source material: PBMCs or T cells enriched from blood (not recorded which). These receptors were obtained from a man aged 35 to 55 with acute COVID-19.

V usage is TRBV10-3 and J usage is TRBJ2-7; maybe TRBD1 (5 bases). The CDR3 has 12 residues. Germline values: CDR1 ENHRY, CDR2 SYGVKD. Trimming left V 10 bases short and J 2 bases short, with 12 bases between. CDR3 nucleotide sequence: TGTGCCACTTGGGAAGGGGCCTACGAGCAGTACTTC. Translating gives CATWEGAYEQYF.

V and J are TRBV14 and TRBJ2-7; TRBD2 matches 12 bases. The CDR3 totals 15 residues. CDR1 SGHDN and CDR2 FVKESK come from the germline V gene. The V and J ends lost 1 base and 2 bases, in that order; junction bases with no gene match: 0. The CDR3 region is CASSQASGRAYEQYF. The CDR3 DNA follows: TGTGCCAGCAGCCAAGCTAGCGGGAGGGCCTACGAGCAGTACTTC. Full variable domain (rest looked up from reference TRBV14 and TRBJ2-7): EAGVTQFPSHSVIEKGQTVTLRCDPISGHDNLYWYRRVMGKEIKFLLHFVKESKQDESGMPNNRFLAERTGGTYSTLKVQPAELEDSGVYFCASSQASGRAYEQYFGPGTRLTVT.

The chain carries TRBV28 and TRBJ2-1; 8 nucleotides line up with TRBD2. This CDR3 has 15 residues. Trimming at V came to 6 bases and at J to 0 bases, leaving 4 bases not matched to a gene. In germline, CDR1 is MDHEN, CDR2 SYDVKM. CDR3 in amino acids: CASRQLADSYNEQFF. CDR3 DNA: TGTGCCAGCAGGCAACTAGCGGACTCCTACAATGAGCAGTTCTTC.

Here the CDR3 reads CASSLGTSTDTQYF. CDR3 DNA: TGCGCCAGCAGCTTGGGTACTAGCACAGATACGCAGTATTTT. This sequence joins TRBV5-1 and TRBJ2-3, with D uncertain. The CDR3 length is 14 residues. Germline V CDR1 and CDR2: SGHRS, YFSETQ. V was clipped by 0 bases and J by 0 bases, with 5 bases between them. Variable domain in full (rest from reference TRBV5-1 and TRBJ2-3): KAGVTQTPRYLIKTRGQQVTLSCSPISGHRSVSWYQQTPGQGLQFLFEYFSETQRNKGNFPGRFSGRQFSNSRSEMNVSTLELGDSALYLCASSLGTSTDTQYFGPGTRLTVL.

This clone has just a few counts. DNA for the CDR3: TGTGCCAGCAGCCAAGTCCTGTTCGGCAGGGACTTTGGCTACACCTTC. Protein sequence: CASSQVLFGRDFGYTF. The chain has TRBV4-2 and TRBJ1-2; perhaps TRBD1 as D (5 bases). The CDR3 has 16 amino acids. CDR1 and CDR2 from the germline V gene are LGHNA and YNFKEQ. Trimming left V 1 base short and J 7 bases short, with 19 bases between.

The chain has TRBV19 and TRBJ2-7; D gene unclear. The assigned J gene may be wrong: the sequence end matches TRBJ2-1 better. Germline CDR1 LNHDA, CDR2 SQIVND (reference sequence). This CDR3 spans 16 amino acids. CDR3 in amino acids: CASSIGGFLSYNEQFF. CDR3 sequence (DNA): TGTGCCAGTAGTATTGGCGGCTTCCTCTCCTACAATGAGCAGTTCTTC.

This chain links TRBV6-5 with TRBJ1-1; no firm D call. V was cut by 4 bases and J by 3 bases, with 3 bases left in between. This CDR3 region has 11 residues. Germline assignment: CDR1 MNHEY and CDR2 SVGAGI. DNA for the CDR3: TGTGCCAGCAGTTCAGACACTGAAGCTTTCTTT. Protein: CASSSDTEAFF.

V is TRBV10-1 and J is TRBJ2-1; TRBD1 agrees at 10 bases. Germline CDR1 reads WNHNN; CDR2 reads SYGVQD (reference sequence). J was trimmed by 7 bases and V by 1 base; bases with no gene match: 7. The CDR3 extends over 16 amino acids. DNA for the CDR3: TGCGCCAGCAGTGAGTTCCCGGGACAGGGGCTTAATGAGCAGTTCTTC. Its translation is CASSEFPGQGLNEQFF.

This rearrangement joins TRBV7-9 to TRBJ1-6; perhaps TRBD1 as D (5 bases). Germline V gene data show CDR1 as SEHNR and CDR2 as FQNEAQ (reference sequence). CDR3 length equals 15 residues. Trimming took 5 bases from V and 8 from J, leaving 16 bases between them. CDR3 in amino acids: CASSPDSLIYSPLHF. The CDR3 DNA is TGTGCCAGCAGCCCCGACAGCCTCATCTATTCACCCCTCCACTTT.

This chain connects TRBV20-1 to TRBJ2-3, with a tentative D call TRBD2 (6 bases). CDR3 length equals 11 residues. Germline-derived CDR1 and CDR2 are DFQATT and SNEGSKA (reference sequence). Here the CDR3 DNA reads TGCAGAGTTACTGGAGGGGATACGCAGTATTTT. Residues: CRVTGGDTQYF.

V usage is TRBV24-1 and J usage is TRBJ2-3; D might be TRBD1 (6 bases). Looked up from germline, CDR1 is KGHDR and CDR2 is SFDVKD. The CDR3 covers 15 residues. V was trimmed by 3 bases and J by 5 bases, leaving 14 bases between them. The CDR3 region is CATSDPQARGDTQYF. The CDR3 coding sequence is TGTGCCACCAGTGATCCCCAGGCCAGGGGAGATACGCAGTATTTT.

CDR3 DNA: TGCAGCGTACAGGGTAACGCGAACACCGGGGAGCTGTTTTTT. This sequence encodes CSVQGNANTGELFF. The V call is TRBV29-1, the J call TRBJ2-2; D is possibly TRBD1 (6 bases). V was shortened by 6 bases and J by 0 bases, with 11 bases between the two germline ends. CDR1 and CDR2 (germline): SQVTM, ANQGSEA. This CDR3 comprises 14 residues.

CDR3 protein: CASSVGQGREKLFF. The CDR3 nucleotides read TGTGCCAGCAGCGTCGGACAGGGGAGAGAAAAACTGTTTTTT. The chain joins TRBV9 to TRBJ1-4; TRBD1 matches at 9 bases. The CDR3 has 14 amino acids. The V gene's germline CDR1 is SGDLS and CDR2 YYNGEE. V was clipped by 2 bases and J by 8 bases; unmatched bases: 4.

The gene calls are TRBV18 and TRBJ1-2; 7 bases align to TRBD1. Germline-derived CDR1 and CDR2 are KGHSH and LQKENI. J lost 7 bases, V lost 1 base, and 9 bases had no gene match. The CDR3 totals 15 residues. This chain's CDR3 is CASSPRSTGAVGYTF. CDR3 coding DNA: TGTGCCAGCTCACCACGATCTACAGGGGCCGTTGGCTACACCTTC.

V gene TRBV7-2 combines with J gene TRBJ1-1; tentatively, D is TRBD1 (5 bases). CDR1 is SGHTA, CDR2 FQGNSA, per germline. The V and J ends lost 5 bases and 5 bases respectively, with 15 bases between them. This CDR3 contains 14 residues. In DNA, the CDR3 is TGTGCCAGCAGCCCGAGTGGCCAGGGAACTGAAGCTTTCTTT. Residues: CASSPSGQGTEAFF.

The chain employs TRBV9 and TRBJ2-1; TRBD2 is a possible D gene (6 bases). Germline lookup yields CDR1 SGDLS and CDR2 YYNGEE. The CDR3 sequence is 15 residues long. The V and J ends lost 0 bases and 5 bases respectively, with 12 bases between them. The CDR3: CASSVDLATNNEQFF. In nucleotides, the CDR3 is TGTGCCAGCAGCGTAGACCTAGCGACGAACAATGAGCAGTTCTTC.

This chain joins TRBV28 and TRBJ2-7; D might be TRBD2 (5 bases). Germline values: CDR1 MDHEN, CDR2 SYDVKM. The V and J ends lost 3 bases and 2 bases respectively, with 8 bases between them. The CDR3 is 13 residues long. CDR3: CASSFAGAYEQYF. The CDR3 coding sequence is TGTGCCAGCAGTTTTGCCGGGGCCTACGAGCAGTACTTC.

This clone was recorded once. The chain combines TRBV28 with TRBJ2-1; 7 nucleotides agree with TRBD2. The junction had 9 bases not matched to a gene; V was cut back by 7 bases and J by 6 bases. From germline, CDR1 is MDHEN and CDR2 SYDVKM. The CDR3 extends over 14 amino acids. The CDR3 bases are TGTGCCAGCACTGGGGGGGGACCCCTCAATGAGCAGTTCTTC. Its protein is CASTGGGPLNEQFF.

The chain is built from TRBV10-3 and TRBJ1-5; 7 bases agree with TRBD1. This CDR3 is 15 amino acids long. CDR1 ENHRY and CDR2 SYGVKD come from the germline V gene. Germline trimming cut 2 bases from V and 5 bases from J; bases unmatched to any gene: 6. The CDR3 loop is CAISEAGGRDQPQHF. The CDR3 DNA is TGTGCCATCAGTGAGGCAGGGGGGCGCGATCAGCCCCAGCATTTT.